Listed here is a single TCR beta chain. Its antigen is still unknown. The CDR3 contains 13 residues. Per the germline V gene, CDR1 is WSHSY and CDR2 is SAAADI. Deletions cut 1 base from V and 9 bases from J, with 10 bases between. This sample is drawn from a study of cytomegalovirus exposure and HLA in healthy donors. General observations from the study: Sequencing probably produced one cluster of sequence variants that were highly shared.

Amplification used 60 Vbeta primers and 13 Jbeta primers. Repertoires were generated with immunoSEQ multiplex PCR, while TCRdb's copy carries only in-frame clones and drops some. Among about 190,000 clones listed, roughly 80% were seen once. Though probably carrying unrecorded immune exposures, donors were nominally healthy at sampling. Sample: PBMCs. The gene calls are TRBV10-2 and TRBJ1-5, with no clear D. The TCR originated in a woman younger than 30 in good health and CMV-seronegative. This CDR3 is CASSELPSRPQHF. CDR3 DNA sequence: TGCGCCAGCAGTGAGTTACCGAGCCGGCCCCAGCATTTT.